This T cell receptor (beta chain) was found in a study of blood T cell repertoires in COVID-19. Germline-derived CDR1 and CDR2 are SGDLS and YYNGEE. Trimming stripped 4 bases from V and 7 bases from J, with 15 bases between. CDR3 size: 15 residues. Adults between roughly 18 and 89 years of age took part from about two dozen US areas. TCRdb keeps only in-frame clones here, not all; method: immunoSEQ multiplex PCR. The table lists 300,000 to 400,000 clones, 85% to 95% of them singletons. Sequences were obtained from PBMCs or T cells enriched from blood (not recorded which). The sequence came from a woman aged 25 to 39 who had been exposed to COVID-19. This rearrangement joins TRBV9 to TRBJ1-6; D possibly corresponds to TRBD1 (6 bases). The CDR3 nucleotides read TGTGCCAGCAGCACAAGACAGGAATTAAATTCACCCCTCCACTTT. Its protein is CASSTRQELNSPLHF.